Following are 25 T cell receptor beta chains from one sample sequenced in a study of CD8 T cells in ankylosing spondylitis. TCRdb re-analysed the 5' RACE reads in MiXCR, keeping a single row per CDR3 protein. The sample has some 290,000 distinct CDR3 sequences, roughly 20% seen once; the top ten hold 7.5% to 9%. Sequenced sample: blood, either unsorted or a sorted T cell fraction (not recorded which). Source of these receptors: a male donor with ankylosing spondylitis or in good health (not recorded which).

This clonotype has just a few counts. The chain couples TRBV12-3 or TRBV12-4 to TRBJ2-6; D is possibly TRBD1 or TRBD2 (6 bases each). V lost 2 bases and J lost 3, with 11 bases in between. This CDR3 contains 16 residues. The chain's CDR3 is CASSLLGGLGANVLTF. CDR3 in DNA: TGTGCCAGCAGTTTATTAGGGGGGCTTGGGGCCAACGTCCTGACTTTC.

The J gene is TRBJ2-7, the V gene TRBV20-1; 8 positions agree with TRBD2. CDR3 length: 14 residues. Germline lookup yields CDR1 DFQATT and CDR2 SNEGSKA (reference sequence). The V gene end was trimmed by 0 bases and the J gene end by 5 bases; junction bases not matched to a gene: 6. CDR3 loop: CSARDARGGDEQYV. The DNA for the CDR3 is TGCAGTGCTAGAGATGCCCGGGGGGGCGACGAGCAGTACGTC.

This clonotype was observed a handful of times. V is TRBV20-1 and J is TRBJ2-1; D possibly corresponds to TRBD1 (5 bases). Between the trimmed V and J ends, which lost 6 bases and 5 bases, there was a span of 17 bases. The length of the CDR3 is 14 residues. Per germline, CDR1 DFQATT and CDR2 SNEGSKA (reference sequence). This CDR3 is CSALDRGAHNEQFF. DNA for the CDR3: TGCAGTGCCCTGGATAGGGGTGCCCACAATGAGCAGTTCTTC.

The gene calls are TRBV10-3 and TRBJ1-5, with D possibly TRBD1 on 5 matching bases. The CDR3 is 14 amino acids. Trimming left V 10 bases short and J 3 bases short, with 16 bases between. Germline V CDR1 and CDR2: ENHRY, SYGVKD. In DNA form, the CDR3 reads TGTGCCACCAACCTGGACAAATCCAATCAGCCCCAGCATTTT. Translation gives CATNLDKSNQPQHF.

The chain couples TRBV5-1 to TRBJ2-2; D is unclear. CDR1 and CDR2 (germline): SGHRS, YFSETQ. CDR3 size: 13 residues. Deletions cut 4 bases from V and 6 bases from J, with 10 bases between. The CDR3 nucleotides are TGCGCCAGCAGCGCAAGGGTCGCCGGGGAGCTGTTTTTT. This translates into CASSARVAGELFF.

The CDR3 DNA is TGTGCCACCAGTGATCATGGACAGGGACGAGGGAATGAGCAGTTCTTC. Translating gives CATSDHGQGRGNEQFF. The rearrangement uses TRBV24-1 and TRBJ2-1; 8 bases map to TRBD1. Unmatched junction bases numbered 10, after V lost 3 bases and J lost 7 bases. Looked up from germline, CDR1 is KGHDR and CDR2 is SFDVKD. The CDR3 loop spans 16 amino acids.

The chain joins TRBV18 to TRBJ2-3; 7 bases are shared with TRBD1. Germline-derived CDR1 and CDR2 are KGHSH and LQKENI. The V and J ends lost 2 bases and 3 bases, in that order; junction bases with no gene match: 5. There are 15 residues in the CDR3. CDR3 nucleotides: TGTGCCAGCTCACCAGTGACAGGGTGGACAGATACGCAGTATTTT. Protein sequence: CASSPVTGWTDTQYF.

This clonotype appeared once. In DNA form, the CDR3 reads TGTGCCAGCAGCTTAGCCCGAAACCAAGAGACCCAGTACTTC. Translation: CASSLARNQETQYF. This sequence joins TRBV7-9 and TRBJ2-5; D remains unclear. The CDR3 is 14 residues long. The V end was cut by 0 bases, the J end by 0 bases, with 5 bases between. Germline V gene sequence: CDR1 SEHNR, CDR2 FQNEAQ (reference sequence).

This clonotype was seen only a few times. The chain joins TRBV6-1 to TRBJ2-7; the match to TRBD2 covers 7 bases. The V and J ends lost 9 bases and 6 bases, in that order; junction bases with no gene match: 11. Germline lookup yields CDR1 MNHNS and CDR2 SASEGT. This CDR3 is built from 13 residues. DNA of the CDR3: TGTGCCAGTCGACTAGGGCGGGAGTCCGAGCAGTACGTC. Its protein product is CASRLGRESEQYV.

The table lists this clonotype with many counts. The gene calls are TRBV24-1 and TRBJ2-2; perhaps TRBD1 as D (5 bases). Trimming took off 4 bases at V and 5 bases at J, with 13 bases between the two ends. This CDR3 contains 15 residues. The V gene's germline CDR1 is KGHDR and CDR2 SFDVKD. The CDR3 region is CATSESGLATGELFF. The CDR3 nucleotides are TGTGCCACCAGTGAGTCAGGGTTGGCGACCGGGGAGCTGTTTTTT.

The CDR3 reads CSAQLASYEQYV. The DNA for the CDR3 is TGCAGTGCCCAGCTAGCTTCCTACGAGCAGTACGTC. This chain links TRBV20-1 with TRBJ2-7; possibly TRBD2 for D (5 bases). The germline CDR1 and CDR2 sequences are DFQATT and SNEGSKA (reference sequence). The V and J ends lost 6 bases and 1 base respectively, with 10 bases between them. This CDR3 region has 12 residues.

This clonotype was observed a handful of times. The V gene is TRBV28, the J gene TRBJ2-1, with 9 bases fitting TRBD2. V lost 5 bases, J lost 5 bases, and 7 bases stayed unmatched. The length of the CDR3 is 15 residues. Germline CDR1 MDHEN, CDR2 SYDVKM. The CDR3 sequence is CASSTTGLADNEQFF. The DNA of the CDR3 is TGTGCCAGCAGTACCACGGGACTAGCAGACAATGAGCAGTTCTTC.

This clonotype was found a few times. The chain employs TRBV27 and TRBJ1-3, with no clear D. Looked up from germline, CDR1 is MNHEY and CDR2 is SMNVEV (reference sequence). Trimming removed 2 bases at V and 0 bases at J, with 8 bases between. This CDR3 spans 15 amino acids. The CDR3 spells CASSLHGGSGNTIYF. As DNA, the CDR3 is TGTGCCAGCAGTTTACACGGCGGCTCTGGAAACACCATATATTTT.

The J gene is TRBJ2-2, the V gene TRBV6-1; 12 nucleotides match TRBD2. The CDR3 has 18 amino acids. J gave up 2 bases and V 7 bases, and 11 bases lay outside the gene matches. The germline V gene encodes CDR1 MNHNS and CDR2 SASEGT. The CDR3 loop reads CASTRRTSGNPNTGELFF. The CDR3 DNA sequence: TGTGCCAGCACAAGGAGGACTAGCGGGAACCCCAACACCGGGGAGCTGTTTTTT.

CDR3 in DNA: TGCAGTGTACCGGACAGGGGGCAGAGGGGGGAGCTGTTTTTT. This translates into CSVPDRGQRGELFF. The V gene is TRBV20-1, the J gene TRBJ2-2, with 11 bases aligning to TRBD1. This CDR3 has 14 amino acids. With V trimmed by 7 bases and J by 8 bases, 9 bases remained unmatched. Germline loops: CDR1 DFQATT, CDR2 SNEGSKA (reference sequence).

This clonotype was counted a few times. The chain is built from TRBV12-3 or TRBV12-4 and TRBJ1-5; 9 bases line up with TRBD1. The CDR3 extends over 16 amino acids. Trimming cost V 6 bases and J 4 bases; bases outside gene matches: 10. The CDR3 DNA reads as TGTGCCAGCAGGCCGGGTACAGGGGGCGTAAATCAGCCCCAGCATTTT. It translates to CASRPGTGGVNQPQHF.

This chain links TRBV15 with TRBJ2-3, with 10 bases fitting TRBD2. This CDR3 has 16 amino acids. The germline CDR1 and CDR2 sequences are LNHNV and YYDKDF (reference sequence). With 3 bases clipped from V and 3 bases from J, the junction kept 6 bases outside the gene matches. The CDR3 coding sequence is TGTGCCACCAGCAGCCGGACTAGCGGAACGACAGATACGCAGTATTTT. Amino acids: CATSSRTSGTTDTQYF.

The chain uses TRBV20-1 and TRBJ2-5, with 10 bases aligning to TRBD1. CDR3 length: 14 amino acids. CDR1 is DFQATT and CDR2 is SNEGSKA in the germline V gene (reference sequence). Losses at the gene ends were 6 bases for V and 0 bases for J; bases not matched to a gene: 4. CDR3: CSAGTGEYQETQYF. As DNA, the CDR3 is TGCAGTGCCGGGACAGGGGAGTACCAAGAGACCCAGTACTTC.

The chain joins TRBV6-1 to TRBJ1-5; TRBD1 aligns across 8 bases. The germline V gene encodes CDR1 MNHNS and CDR2 SASEGT. The CDR3 loop spans 15 amino acids. The trim removed 1 base at V and 7 bases at J, leaving 6 bases unmatched. CDR3 sequence (DNA): TGTGCCAGCAGTGAAGGGACAGGGCTTTTACAGCCCCAGCATTTT. It codes for CASSEGTGLLQPQHF.

This clonotype was seen more than once but under ten times. V usage is TRBV5-1 and J usage is TRBJ2-2, with 7 bases fitting TRBD2. Germline CDR1 SGHRS, CDR2 YFSETQ. This CDR3 spans 15 amino acids. Trimming took 0 bases from V and 8 from J; bases not matched to a gene: 7. This CDR3 reads CASSLVTGGKGELFF. The CDR3 DNA reads as TGCGCCAGCAGCTTGGTCACGGGAGGTAAAGGGGAGCTGTTTTTT.

This clonotype came up many times. This chain uses TRBV12-3 or TRBV12-4 with TRBJ1-5; D is undetermined. This CDR3 contains 14 residues. V was pared by 3 bases and J by 3 bases, with 9 bases between. In nucleotides, the CDR3 is TGTGCCAGCAGTTTCGGTCGGTCCAATCAGCCCCAGCATTTT. Its translation: CASSFGRSNQPQHF.

This clonotype has a count of ten or more. The chain combines TRBV29-1 with TRBJ2-2, with D unclear. The V end was cut by 7 bases, the J end by 0 bases, with 3 bases between. Germline lookup yields CDR1 SQVTM and CDR2 ANQGSEA. The CDR3 sequence is 11 residues long. In DNA form, the CDR3 reads TGCAGCGGCTCGAACACCGGGGAGCTGTTTTTT. Its protein product is CSGSNTGELFF.

This clonotype came up many times. The chain employs TRBV29-1 and TRBJ2-5, with 9 nucleotides matching TRBD1. CDR1 and CDR2 (germline): SQVTM, ANQGSEA. V dropped 7 bases and J dropped 4; count of bases not matched to a gene: 7. There are 13 residues in the CDR3. The CDR3 spells CSAWDRARETQYF. CDR3 nucleotide sequence: TGCAGCGCATGGGACAGGGCAAGAGAGACCCAGTACTTC.

The V and J genes are TRBV20-1 and TRBJ2-3, with TRBD1 identical over 9 bases. The CDR3 contains 14 residues. V lost 5 bases to trimming and J lost 1 base; unmatched junction nucleotides: 4. Germline assignment: CDR1 DFQATT and CDR2 SNEGSKA (reference sequence). CDR3 DNA: TGCAGTGCTGGTACAGGGGGCCGCACAGATACGCAGTATTTT. Its translation is CSAGTGGRTDTQYF.

This chain joins TRBV5-1 and TRBJ2-2; D is unclear. V lost 7 bases and J 0 bases, leaving 10 bases between the germline ends. CDR1 is SGHRS, CDR2 YFSETQ, per germline. The CDR3 runs to 14 residues. The chain's CDR3 is CASGGRANTGELFF. In DNA, the CDR3 is TGCGCCAGCGGCGGACGAGCGAACACCGGGGAGCTGTTTTTT.